The rows below give T cell receptor beta chains drawn from one sample of a study of STAT5B mutations in CD4+ large granular lymphocyte leukemia. The repertoire was sequenced with immunoSEQ multiplex PCR; TCRdb's copy has only in-frame clones and lacks some. Of around 26,000 clones in the sample, around three quarters were seen once. Sequenced material: CD4+ T cells from blood buffy coats. These receptor sequences come from a human donor in good health. CDR3s include the opening cysteine and the closing phenylalanine or tryptophan. Fields, in order: J gene, V gene, clone size, D gene, CDR3 protein, CDR3 DNA. A D gene is named only where the DNA matches it firmly. Clone size, where shown, is once, few, many, or a class for clones that have expanded.

j_gene: TRBJ2-2
v_gene: TRBV2
abundance: NA
d_gene: NA
CDR3aa: CASRPSGELFF
CDR3nt: TGTGCCAGCAGACCCTCCGGGGAGCTGTTTTTT

j_gene: TRBJ1-3
v_gene: TRBV9
abundance: NA
d_gene: NA
CDR3aa: CASSPPGHTIYF
CDR3nt: TGTGCCAGCAGCCCTCCGGGTCACACCATATATTTT

j_gene: TRBJ1-1
v_gene: TRBV11-2
abundance: NA
d_gene: TRBD1
CDR3aa: CASSLDPGGVTEAFF
CDR3nt: TGTGCCAGCAGCTTAGATCCAGGGGGTGTTACTGAAGCTTTCTTT

j_gene: TRBJ1-4
v_gene: TRBV7-2
abundance: NA
d_gene: NA
CDR3aa: CASSADRATNEKLFF
CDR3nt: TGTGCCAGCAGCGCCGACCGAGCAACTAATGAAAAACTGTTTTTT

j_gene: TRBJ2-5
v_gene: TRBV5-4
abundance: NA
d_gene: NA
CDR3aa: CASSKYQETQYF
CDR3nt: TGTGCCAGCAGCAAGTACCAAGAGACCCAGTACTTC

j_gene: TRBJ1-5
v_gene: TRBV5-8
abundance: medium-sized
d_gene: NA
CDR3aa: CASSLVGSDNQPQHF
CDR3nt: TGTGCCAGCAGCTTGGTTGGATCGGATAATCAGCCCCAGCATTTT

j_gene: TRBJ1-5
v_gene: TRBV2
abundance: few
d_gene: NA
CDR3aa: CASSFRDPPNQPQHF
CDR3nt: TGTGCCAGCAGTTTCCGGGACCCTCCCAATCAGCCCCAGCATTTT

j_gene: TRBJ1-5
v_gene: TRBV19
abundance: few
d_gene: NA
CDR3aa: CASSIAGNQPQHF
CDR3nt: TGTGCCAGTAGTATAGCTGGGAATCAGCCCCAGCATTTT

j_gene: TRBJ2-3
v_gene: TRBV15
abundance: NA
d_gene: TRBD2
CDR3aa: CATSRGSGSTDTQYF
CDR3nt: TGTGCCACCAGCAGAGGTAGCGGGTCCACAGATACGCAGTATTTT

j_gene: TRBJ2-1
v_gene: TRBV28
abundance: NA
d_gene: TRBD2
CDR3aa: CASQGLAGGRSSYNEQFF
CDR3nt: TGTGCCAGCCAGGGACTAGCGGGGGGCCGGAGCTCCTACAATGAGCAGTTCTTC

j_gene: TRBJ2-1
v_gene: TRBV5-1
abundance: NA
d_gene: TRBD2
CDR3aa: CASRSGTSPVEQFF
CDR3nt: TGCGCCAGCAGATCCGGGACTAGCCCGGTTGAGCAGTTCTTC